One and the same sample provided the 3 T cell receptor beta chains below, sequenced in a study of blood T cell repertoires in COVID-19. Generated by immunoSEQ multiplex PCR, the TCRdb table keeps only in-frame clones and is missing some. The table shows 150,000 to 200,000 clones, with roughly 85% occurring only once. Sequencing was done on a sample of peripheral blood. The receptors shown here come from a man aged 50 to 59 with active or convalescent COVID-19.

This clone was observed at least ten times. The rearrangement links TRBV5-5 to TRBJ2-7; the match to TRBD2 covers 12 bases. The CDR3 is made up of 17 amino acids. CDR1 is SGHKS and CDR2 is YYEKEE in the germline V gene (reference sequence). V lost 0 bases and J lost 4; bases outside the gene matches: 8. Here the CDR3 reads CASSLGLAGGNMYEQYF. CDR3 sequence (DNA): TGTGCCAGCAGCTTGGGGCTAGCGGGAGGGAATATGTACGAGCAGTACTTC. Together with reference TRBV5-5 and TRBJ2-7, the CDR3 gives the full variable domain: DAGVTQSPTHLIKTRGQQVTLRCSPISGHKSVSWYQQVLGQGPQFIFQYYEKEERGRGNFPDRFSARQFPNYSSELNVNALLLGDSALYLCASSLGLAGGNMYEQYFGPGTRLTVT.

The J gene is TRBJ2-7, the V gene TRBV6-1; 7 positions agree with TRBD2. This CDR3 is 15 amino acids long. Germline CDR1 MNHNS, CDR2 SASEGT. V lost 2 bases and J lost 2; bases outside the gene matches: 6. CDR3 residues: CASSENGGDPYEQYF. DNA of the CDR3: TGTGCCAGCAGTGAAAATGGGGGGGACCCCTACGAGCAGTACTTC.

The chain combines TRBV10-3 with TRBJ1-1; 10 nucleotides line up with TRBD1. Trimming cost V 7 bases and J 8 bases; bases outside gene matches: 7. The germline V gene has CDR1 ENHRY and CDR2 SYGVKD. This CDR3 spans 13 amino acids. CDR3 coding DNA: TGTGCCATCACCGCGGGACAGGGGCTCGAAGCTTTCTTT. It is translated as CAITAGQGLEAFF.